Detailed here is one T cell receptor beta chain. This entry is derived from a study of OX40 agonist ivuxolimab in advanced cancers. The CDR3 runs 17 residues. V gave up 0 bases and J gave up 10 bases, with 23 bases separating them. In germline, CDR1 is MGHRA, CDR2 YSYEKL. Profiled with immunoSEQ multiplex PCR; TCRdb holds only in-frame clones, not every one. The repertoire holds 74,000 or so clones, more than 70% seen once, with approximately 2.2% in the top ten. This material consisted of CD4+ or CD8+ T cells sorted from blood, taken in a trial of the OX40 agonist ivuxolimab. The rearrangement uses TRBV4-1 and TRBJ2-3; the D gene is possibly TRBD2 (6 bases). The receptor comes from an adult with an advanced solid tumor such as melanoma, head and neck, liver or kidney cancer. The CDR3 sequence: CASSQDQGTTRFQAQYF. DNA of the CDR3: TGCGCCAGCAGCCAAGATCAGGGTACGACTAGATTCCAGGCGCAGTATTTT.